Detailed here is one T cell receptor beta chain. Many counts were recorded for this clonotype. It lacks a known antigen. No per-base quality is available; no much larger clone lies one base away. The sample belongs to a study of CD8 T cells in ankylosing spondylitis (dated by TCRdb to about 2017). About the full investigation: The study set out to find disease-linked TCR variants by profiling T cell receptor beta repertoires in ankylosing spondylitis patients and healthy donors. The full study cohort was made up of about two dozen ankylosing spondylitis patients and 95 to 130 healthy donors. Peripheral blood was sampled, and synovial fluid was additionally collected from ankylosing spondylitis patients. On the study overall, not on this receptor specifically: Some of the motif variants had been reported before in the synovial fluid and blood of reactive arthritis patients, a finding that suggests common disease-initiation mechanisms. Blood from ankylosing spondylitis patients appeared to be characterized by a TCR beta motif made up of seven or eight highly homologous amino acid variants. The disease-linked clones showed a CD8+ phenotype and occurred at relatively low frequencies in peripheral blood. The disease-linked clones were reported as significantly enriched in matched synovial fluid samples from ankylosing spondylitis patients.

TCRdb names Illumina HiSeq 2500 as the instrument used. TCR beta libraries were prepared by quantitative 5'-RACE with molecular barcodes. As for the original processing: A new computational method, built on a probabilistic model of VDJ rearrangement, was used to identify disease-linked TCR variants. TCRdb reworked the public reads: Q25 trimming with fastp, MiXCR clone assembly, productive beta chains retained. Duplicate CDR3 protein sequences are folded into a single record with the most common DNA and genes. TCRdb's processing, not the authors' own work, is the source of the V and J calls. Recorded for this sample are under 200,000 distinct CDR3 sequences; around 10% of them occurred a single time. Jointly, the top ten make up 25% to 30% of the sample. The germline V gene supplies CDR1 MGHRA and CDR2 YSYEKL. Trimming at the junction amounts to 0 bases on V and 0 bases on J, and the germline ends lie 6 bases apart. CDR3 length: 15 amino acids, cysteine to phenylalanine. The CDR3 DNA has 45 bases and is translated from base 1.

The receptor was isolated from a male donor with ankylosing spondylitis or in good health (not recorded which). The source material was blood, either unsorted or a sorted T cell fraction (not recorded which). The rearranged chain carries TRBV4-1 and TRBJ1-3; the D segment cannot be called with confidence. The sequenced DNA is TGCGCCAGCAGCCAAGACACCCTCTCTGGAAACACCATATATTTT. This codes for CASSQDTLSGNTIYF.